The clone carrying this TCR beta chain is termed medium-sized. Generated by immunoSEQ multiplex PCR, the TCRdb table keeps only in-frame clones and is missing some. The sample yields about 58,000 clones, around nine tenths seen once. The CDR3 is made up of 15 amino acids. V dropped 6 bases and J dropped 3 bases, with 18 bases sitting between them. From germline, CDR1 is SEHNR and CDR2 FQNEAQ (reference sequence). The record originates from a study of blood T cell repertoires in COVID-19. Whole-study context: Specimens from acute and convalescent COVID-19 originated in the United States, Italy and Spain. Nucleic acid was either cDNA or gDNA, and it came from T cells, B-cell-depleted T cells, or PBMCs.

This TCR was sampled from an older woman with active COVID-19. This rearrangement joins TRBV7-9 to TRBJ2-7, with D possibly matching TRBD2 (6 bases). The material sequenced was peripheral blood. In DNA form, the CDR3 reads TGTGCCAGCAGTACGACATCCGGGGGATTCTACGAGCAGTACTTC. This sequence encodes CASSTTSGGFYEQYF.